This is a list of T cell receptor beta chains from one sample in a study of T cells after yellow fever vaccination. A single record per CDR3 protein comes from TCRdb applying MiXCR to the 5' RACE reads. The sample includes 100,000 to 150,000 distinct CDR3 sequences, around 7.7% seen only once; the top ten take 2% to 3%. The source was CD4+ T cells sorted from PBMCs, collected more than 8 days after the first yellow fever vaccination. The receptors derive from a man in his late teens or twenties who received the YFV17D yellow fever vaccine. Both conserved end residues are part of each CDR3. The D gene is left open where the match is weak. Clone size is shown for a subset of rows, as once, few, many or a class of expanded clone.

DNA: TGTGCCAGCAGCTTGACTAGGTCGGCCGGCGATGAGCAGTTCTTC
CDR3: CASSLTRSAGDEQFF
D: NA
size: many
J: TRBJ2-1
V: TRBV7-3

DNA: TGCGCCAGCAGCCAAGAGATGAACAGGTTGATCTCTGGGGCCAACGTCCTGACTTTC
CDR3: CASSQEMNRLISGANVLTF
D: NA
size: NA
J: TRBJ2-6
V: TRBV4-3

DNA: TGTGCCAGCAGCTTAAGGGACACCTGGTACCAAGAGACCCAGTACTTC
CDR3: CASSLRDTWYQETQYF
D: NA
size: many
J: TRBJ2-5
V: TRBV7-6

DNA: TGTGCCAGTAGTTCGGTCGGACAGGCCAATTCAGAGGTTCAGTACTTC
CDR3: CASSSVGQANSEVQYF
D: TRBD1
size: many
J: TRBJ2-4
V: TRBV19

DNA: TGTGCCAGCAGTTACCCCGAGCGGGGGGGGGACCAGTACTTC
CDR3: CASSYPERGGDQYF
D: TRBD2
size: many
J: TRBJ2-5
V: TRBV6-2/TRBV6-3

DNA: TGTGCCAGCAGCCCAGTGGGGGACGGCAACAATGAGCAGTTCTTC
CDR3: CASSPVGDGNNEQFF
D: NA
size: many
J: TRBJ2-1
V: TRBV9

DNA: TGTGCCAGCAGCCCCGGGGACTCGCGGGCAGATACGCAGTATTTT
CDR3: CASSPGDSRADTQYF
D: NA
size: many
J: TRBJ2-3
V: TRBV7-3

DNA: TGCGCCAGCAGCGCCCTAGCGGGGGGGGGCAATGAGCAGTTCTTC
CDR3: CASSALAGGGNEQFF
D: TRBD2
size: many
J: TRBJ2-1
V: TRBV5-1

DNA: TGTGCCAGCTTACAGGGGGCAGGTCGGGGCTACACCTTC
CDR3: CASLQGAGRGYTF
D: TRBD1
size: many
J: TRBJ1-2
V: TRBV6-5

DNA: TGCGCCAGCAGCTTGGTAACGGGGTTCACTGAAGCTTTCTTT
CDR3: CASSLVTGFTEAFF
D: NA
size: many
J: TRBJ1-1
V: TRBV5-1

DNA: TGTGCCAGCAGCCTTGGGACAGGGTTCGTTGGAAACACCATATATTTT
CDR3: CASSLGTGFVGNTIYF
D: TRBD1
size: many
J: TRBJ1-3
V: TRBV12-3/TRBV12-4

DNA: TGTGCCATCGGCGACAACTACAATGAGCAGTTCTTC
CDR3: CAIGDNYNEQFF
D: NA
size: many
J: TRBJ2-1
V: TRBV10-3